This TCR beta chain was recovered during a study of identical twins. Study-level findings and limits: Those out-of-frame alpha sequences shared by twins showed an excess of low generation probability. Recombination models fit unrelated individuals' TCR alpha sharing but underestimated twins'. The abundant beta clonotypes from cord blood had fewer insertions, and memory repertoires had none of this.

This clonotype was found a few times. The antigen is undetermined. CDR1 is MNHNS, CDR2 SASEGT, per germline. The CDR3 has 13 amino acids. Unmatched junction bases numbered 8, after V lost 6 bases and J lost 7 bases. Through template switching, a universal primer site was introduced, and the cDNA contained unique molecular identifiers. TCRdb processed the 5' RACE reads anew with MiXCR; each CDR3 protein has one entry. The table includes more than 650,000 distinct CDR3 sequences, over 5% detected once. The origin of this receptor is a man aged 18-30 years in good health. This chain joins TRBV6-1 and TRBJ2-7; 8 bases are shared with TRBD2. The specimen was naive T cells sorted from blood. The CDR3 protein is CASRTGRAEEQYF. The CDR3 coding sequence is TGTGCCAGCAGGACCGGGAGGGCCGAGGAGCAGTACTTC.